One and the same sample provided the 18 T cell receptor beta chains below, sequenced in a study of PD-L1 blockade in urothelial cancer. Measured with immunoSEQ multiplex PCR; TCRdb has only the in-frame clones, and not every one. This table has about 91,000 clones, over 90% appearing once. Sequenced here: PBMCs, sampled around atezolizumab (anti-PD-L1) treatment. The receptors were sampled from a man in his 60s with urothelial cancer.

This chain joins TRBV5-1 and TRBJ2-5; TRBD2 is a possible D gene (6 bases). Germline values: CDR1 SGHRS, CDR2 YFSETQ. This CDR3 has 15 residues. With 0 bases removed from V and 2 bases from J, the gap between germline ends came to 11 bases. The CDR3 region is CASSLVGGGQETQYF. In DNA form, the CDR3 reads TGCGCCAGCAGCTTGGTGGGAGGAGGGCAAGAGACCCAGTACTTC.

In nucleotides, the CDR3 is TGTGCCAGCAGCGTAGAACAGGGTGACACTGAAGCTTTCTTT. This encodes CASSVEQGDTEAFF. The chain is built from TRBV9 and TRBJ1-1; D may be TRBD1 (6 bases). CDR1 SGDLS and CDR2 YYNGEE come from the germline V gene. V was shortened by 0 bases and J by 3 bases, with 9 bases between the two germline ends. This CDR3 contains 14 residues.

This clone was seen a few times. This sequence joins TRBV6-5 and TRBJ1-3; no clear D gene. Germline loops: CDR1 MNHEY, CDR2 SVGAGI. The CDR3 contains 11 residues. V dropped 8 bases and J dropped 6 bases, with 8 bases sitting between them. As DNA, the CDR3 is TGTGCCAGCCGCGAGTTAAACACCATATATTTT. Translating gives CASRELNTIYF.

The chain links TRBV5-6 to TRBJ1-5; D ambiguous. The germline gives CDR1 SGHDT, CDR2 YYEEEE. This CDR3 contains 15 residues. The ends were cut back, 3 bases at V and 5 bases at J, with 15 bases in the middle. CDR3 amino acids: CASSSYRVPHQPQHF. The DNA of the CDR3 is TGTGCCAGCAGCTCCTATCGGGTGCCCCATCAGCCCCAGCATTTT.

V gene TRBV18 combines with J gene TRBJ2-1; the D is unclear. CDR1 is KGHSH and CDR2 is LQKENI in the germline V gene. This CDR3 region has 14 residues. Trimming left V 6 bases short and J 0 bases short, with 9 bases between. CDR3 amino acids: CASSSQSSYNEQFF. As DNA, the CDR3 is TGTGCCAGCTCCTCACAAAGCTCCTACAATGAGCAGTTCTTC.

J is TRBJ2-7 and V is TRBV10-3, with D perhaps matching TRBD1 (6 bases). The CDR3 totals 13 residues. CDR1 and CDR2 from the germline V gene are ENHRY and SYGVKD. V lost 0 bases to trimming and J lost 6 bases, with 9 bases between them. CDR3 region: CAISESSGVEQYF. CDR3 nucleotides: TGTGCCATCAGTGAGTCGTCAGGGGTCGAGCAGTACTTC.

This chain connects TRBV4-3 to TRBJ2-6; tentatively, D is TRBD2 (6 bases). The CDR3 is 15 amino acids. In germline, CDR1 is LGHNA, CDR2 YSLEER. V was clipped by 4 bases and J by 3 bases, with 10 bases between them. CDR3 sequence: CASSLVAVGANVLTF. Written as DNA, the CDR3 is TGCGCCAGCAGCCTGGTAGCGGTTGGGGCCAACGTCCTGACTTTC.

This sequence joins TRBV4-3 and TRBJ2-7, with TRBD1 matching 10 bases. CDR3 length equals 15 residues. Germline V lookup: CDR1 LGHNA, CDR2 YSLEER. Germline trimming cut 1 base from V and 6 bases from J; bases unmatched to any gene: 6. In DNA, the CDR3 is TGCGCCAGCAGCCAAGTAGTGGGGACAGGGGTCGAGCAGTACTTC. Protein product: CASSQVVGTGVEQYF.

CDR3 in amino acids: CASSLDGDTYNEQFF. DNA for the CDR3: TGCGCCAGCAGCTTGGACGGGGACACCTACAATGAGCAGTTCTTC. The J gene is TRBJ2-1, the V gene TRBV5-1, with a possible D match to TRBD1 (6 bases). In germline, CDR1 is SGHRS, CDR2 YFSETQ. V was shortened by 0 bases and J by 2 bases, with 9 bases between the two germline ends. The CDR3 has 15 residues.

The chain employs TRBV6-1 and TRBJ2-7, with TRBD2 identical over 9 bases. This CDR3 has 17 amino acids. The V gene's germline CDR1 is MNHNS and CDR2 SASEGT. The junction had 12 bases not matched to a gene; V was cut back by 2 bases and J by 4 bases. CDR3 DNA: TGTGCCAGCAGTGAATTCGGGCGAGCTAGCGGGGCTTACGAGCAGTACTTC. Its translation is CASSEFGRASGAYEQYF.

This sequence joins TRBV19 and TRBJ2-5; the D is unclear. CDR1 is LNHDA, CDR2 SQIVND, per germline (reference sequence). Trimming cost V 6 bases and J 2 bases, with 10 bases left between them. The CDR3 runs to 13 residues. CDR3 loop: CASRTTIQETQYF. The CDR3 DNA reads TGTGCCAGTAGAACAACAATACAAGAGACCCAGTACTTC.

This chain links TRBV5-6 with TRBJ2-5, with D possibly TRBD2 on 5 matching bases. Germline-derived CDR1 and CDR2 are SGHDT and YYEEEE. Trimming left V 5 bases short and J 4 bases short, with 15 bases between. This CDR3 contains 14 residues. The DNA of the CDR3 is TGTGCCAGCAGAATGGACCGAGAGGGAGAGACCCAGTACTTC. This gives the protein CASRMDREGETQYF.

V is TRBV5-5 and J is TRBJ2-1, with 11 bases that match TRBD2. The germline CDR1 and CDR2 sequences are SGHKS and YYEKEE (reference sequence). Trimming removed 4 bases from V and 7 bases from J; junction bases left unmatched: 10. The CDR3 spans 16 residues. The CDR3 region has the DNA TGTGCCAGCAGCCGAACCGGGACTAGCGGAAGAAATGAGCAGTTCTTC. Protein sequence: CASSRTGTSGRNEQFF.

CDR3 in DNA: TGCGCCAGCAGCCAGACGACTACTCAAGAGACCCAGTACTTC. Residues: CASSQTTTQETQYF. The chain has TRBV4-1 and TRBJ2-5; D may be TRBD2 (5 bases). The CDR3 has 14 residues. Germline values: CDR1 MGHRA, CDR2 YSYEKL. Trimming took 3 bases from V and 2 from J, leaving 10 bases between them.

This chain uses TRBV5-3 with TRBJ2-3; 11 bases agree with TRBD2. TRBV5-3 is given ORF status, its function remaining uncertain. The junction had 8 bases not matched to a gene; V was cut back by 2 bases and J by 6 bases. The CDR3 contains 16 residues. The DNA for the CDR3 is TGTGCCAGAAGCTTAGGTAGCGGGAGGGGTATGGATACGCAGTATTTT. This encodes CARSLGSGRGMDTQYF.

This clone has just a few counts. Here the CDR3 DNA reads TGTGCCAGCAGCTTGGGCAGGGGTTACATGTTTAACGTCCTGACTTTC. Encoded protein: CASSLGRGYMFNVLTF. The J gene is TRBJ2-6, the V gene TRBV11-2, with D tentatively TRBD1 (6 bases). The length of the CDR3 is 16 residues. The V and J ends lost 3 bases and 10 bases respectively, with 19 bases between them. Germline V gives CDR1 SGHAT, CDR2 FQNNGV.

In this sample, this clone turned up once. V gene TRBV19 combines with J gene TRBJ2-3; perhaps TRBD2 as D (6 bases). The CDR3 consists of 15 residues. Germline V gene lookup returns CDR1 LNHDA and CDR2 SQIVND (reference sequence). V was trimmed by 5 bases and J by 3 bases, leaving 15 bases between them. In nucleotides, the CDR3 is TGTGCCAGTAGTTCTTCGGCGGGGAAAACAGATACGCAGTATTTT. Amino acid sequence: CASSSSAGKTDTQYF. The entire variable domain, with the rest obtained from reference TRBV19 and TRBJ2-3, is as follows: DGGITQSPKYLFRKEGQNVTLSCEQNLNHDAMYWYRQDPGQGLRLIYYSQIVNDFQKGDIAEGYSVSREKKESFPLTVTSAQKNPTAFYLCASSSSAGKTDTQYFGPGTRLTVL.

This clone was seen more than once but under ten times. The gene calls are TRBV29-1 and TRBJ1-1; D is undetermined. The CDR3 covers 12 residues. Germline CDR1 is SQVTM and CDR2 is ANQGSEA. V lost 7 bases to trimming and J lost 2 bases, with 11 bases between them. The CDR3 loop is CSGESFNTEAFF. DNA for the CDR3: TGCAGCGGCGAGAGTTTCAACACTGAAGCTTTCTTT.